This T cell receptor beta chain was found in a study of tumor-infiltrating lymphocytes in primary liver carcinoma. Findings and caveats of the study: Lower overlap was observed for tumor-adjacent and tumor-blood pairs relative to tumor region pairs.

Unsorted whole blood served as the source of blood RNA, and germline DNA was extracted as well. None of the patients had received treatment, and all had chronic HBV infection. Collected before surgery were four milliliters of peripheral blood. From 400 to 550 ng total RNA, TCR beta cDNA was generated with a primer in the constant region. Three nested multiplex PCR rounds, a slightly modified ARM-PCR, produced the libraries for TCR beta. Forward primers for TRBV1-TRBV30 and a C-beta reverse primer served the first two PCR rounds, at 10 cycles each. TCRdb redid the calling of the multiplex PCR reads with MiXCR, one entry per CDR3 protein. The sample has approximately 300,000 distinct CDR3 sequences, 65% seen once. In this sample, this clonotype turned up a few times. The antigen is not known. The ends were cut back, 5 bases at V and 8 bases at J, with 19 bases in the middle. From germline, CDR1 is MDHEN and CDR2 SYDVKM. This CDR3 contains 16 residues.

The sequencing sample was made of peripheral blood. The sequence came from a middle-aged man with primary liver carcinoma and hepatitis B virus infection. This chain links TRBV28 with TRBJ1-6, with D maybe TRBD1 (5 bases). In DNA, the CDR3 is TGTGCCAGCAGTCCACCTGGGGCAGGAGCGGATTCACCCCTCCACTTT. It yields the protein CASSPPGAGADSPLHF.